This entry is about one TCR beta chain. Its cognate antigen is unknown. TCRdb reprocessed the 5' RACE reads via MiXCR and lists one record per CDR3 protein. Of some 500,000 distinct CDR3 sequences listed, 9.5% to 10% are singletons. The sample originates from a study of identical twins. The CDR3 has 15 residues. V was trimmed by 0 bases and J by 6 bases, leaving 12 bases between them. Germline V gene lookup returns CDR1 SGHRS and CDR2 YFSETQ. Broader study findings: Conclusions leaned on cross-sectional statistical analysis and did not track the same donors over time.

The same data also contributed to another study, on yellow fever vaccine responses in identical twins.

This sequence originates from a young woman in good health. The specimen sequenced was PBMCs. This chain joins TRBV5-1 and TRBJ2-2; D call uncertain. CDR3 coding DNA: TGCGCCAGCAGCTTGGCCCCCCCCACGGCCGGGGAGCTGTTTTTT. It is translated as CASSLAPPTAGELFF.